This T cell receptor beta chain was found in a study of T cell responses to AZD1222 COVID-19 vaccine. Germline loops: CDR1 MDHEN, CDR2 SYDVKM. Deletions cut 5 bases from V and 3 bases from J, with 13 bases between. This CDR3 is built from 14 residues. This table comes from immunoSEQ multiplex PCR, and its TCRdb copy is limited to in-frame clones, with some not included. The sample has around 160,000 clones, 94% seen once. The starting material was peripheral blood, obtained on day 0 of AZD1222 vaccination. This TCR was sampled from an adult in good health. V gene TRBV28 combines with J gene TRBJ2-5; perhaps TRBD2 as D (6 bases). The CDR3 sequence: CASSPWGVEETQYF. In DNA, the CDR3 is TGTGCCAGCAGTCCCTGGGGGGTAGAAGAGACCCAGTACTTC.